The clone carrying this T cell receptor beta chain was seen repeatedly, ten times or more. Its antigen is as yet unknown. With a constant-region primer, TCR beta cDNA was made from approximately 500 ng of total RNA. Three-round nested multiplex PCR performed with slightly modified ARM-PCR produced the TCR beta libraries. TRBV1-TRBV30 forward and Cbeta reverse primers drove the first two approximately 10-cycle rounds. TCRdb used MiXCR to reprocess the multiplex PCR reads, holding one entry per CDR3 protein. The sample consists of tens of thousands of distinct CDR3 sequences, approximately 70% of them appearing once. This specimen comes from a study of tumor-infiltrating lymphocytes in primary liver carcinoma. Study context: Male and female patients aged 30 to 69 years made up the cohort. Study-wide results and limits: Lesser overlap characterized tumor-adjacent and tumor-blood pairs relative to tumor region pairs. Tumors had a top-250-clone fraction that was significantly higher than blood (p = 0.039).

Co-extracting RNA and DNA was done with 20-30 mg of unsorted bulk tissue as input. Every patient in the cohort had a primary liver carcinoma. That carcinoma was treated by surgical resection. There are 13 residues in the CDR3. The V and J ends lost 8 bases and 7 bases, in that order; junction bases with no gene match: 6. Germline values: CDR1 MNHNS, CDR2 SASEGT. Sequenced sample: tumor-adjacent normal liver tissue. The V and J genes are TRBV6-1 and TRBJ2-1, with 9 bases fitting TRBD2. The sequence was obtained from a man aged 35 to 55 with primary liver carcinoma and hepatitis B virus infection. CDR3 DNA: TGTGCCAGCTTTAGCGGGAGCCGGAATGAGCAGTTCTTC. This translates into CASFSGSRNEQFF.